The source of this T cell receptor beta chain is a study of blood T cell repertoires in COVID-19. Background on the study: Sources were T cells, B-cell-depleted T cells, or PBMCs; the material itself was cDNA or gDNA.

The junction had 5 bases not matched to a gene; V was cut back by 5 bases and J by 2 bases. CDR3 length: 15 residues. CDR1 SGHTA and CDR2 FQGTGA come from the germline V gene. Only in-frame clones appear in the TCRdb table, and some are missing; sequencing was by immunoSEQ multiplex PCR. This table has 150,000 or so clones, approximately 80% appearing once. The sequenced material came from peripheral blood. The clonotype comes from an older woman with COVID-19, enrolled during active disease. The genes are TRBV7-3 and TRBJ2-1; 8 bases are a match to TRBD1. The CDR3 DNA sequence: TGTGCCAGCAGCATCCGGGACAGGCCCTACAATGAGCAGTTCTTC. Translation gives CASSIRDRPYNEQFF.